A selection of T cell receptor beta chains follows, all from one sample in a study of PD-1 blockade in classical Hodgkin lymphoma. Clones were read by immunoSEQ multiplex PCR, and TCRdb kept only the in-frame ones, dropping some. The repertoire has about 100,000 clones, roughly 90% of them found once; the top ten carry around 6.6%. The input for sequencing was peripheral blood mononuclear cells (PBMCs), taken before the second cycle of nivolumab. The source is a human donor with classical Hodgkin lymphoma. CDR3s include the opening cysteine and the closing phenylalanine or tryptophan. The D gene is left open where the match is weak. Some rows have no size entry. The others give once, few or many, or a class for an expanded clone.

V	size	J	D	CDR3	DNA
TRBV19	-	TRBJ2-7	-	CASSFVGSNEQYF	TGTGCCAGTAGTTTTGTGGGGTCCAACGAGCAGTACTTC
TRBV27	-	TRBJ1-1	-	CASSPLKGVMNTEAFF	TGTGCCAGCAGTCCTCTAAAGGGGGTGATGAACACTGAAGCTTTCTTT
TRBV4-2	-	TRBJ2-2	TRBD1	CASSPWTGDTGELFF	TGTGCCAGCAGTCCATGGACAGGGGACACCGGGGAGCTGTTTTTT
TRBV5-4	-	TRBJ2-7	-	CASSLDWGISYEQYF	TGTGCCAGCAGCTTGGATTGGGGCATTTCCTACGAGCAGTACTTC
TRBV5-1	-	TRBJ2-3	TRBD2	CASSPPTSGLTDTQYF	TGCGCCAGCAGCCCACCGACTAGCGGGCTCACAGATACGCAGTATTTT
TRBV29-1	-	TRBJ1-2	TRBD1	CSARDSAYGYTF	TGCAGCGCAAGGGACAGTGCCTATGGCTACACCTTC
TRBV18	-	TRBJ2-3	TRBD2	CASSPPPAGYLDTQYF	TGTGCCAGCTCACCACCCCCAGCGGGATACCTCGATACGCAGTATTTT
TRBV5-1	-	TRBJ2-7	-	CASSLGLTTEGPYSYEQYF	TGCGCCAGCAGCTTGGGCCTAACTACCGAGGGACCATATTCCTACGAGCAGTACTTC
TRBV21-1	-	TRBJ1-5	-	CASSKGGSGVGRPQHF	TGTGCCAGCAGCAAGGGTGGTTCAGGGGTCGGTCGGCCCCAGCATTTT
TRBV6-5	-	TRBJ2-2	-	CASEGGNTGELFF	TGTGCCAGCGAAGGGGGAAACACCGGGGAGCTGTTTTTT
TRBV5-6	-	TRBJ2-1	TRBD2	CASSSFKAGGYSYNEQFF	TGTGCCAGCAGCTCCTTTAAAGCGGGGGGCTACTCCTACAATGAGCAGTTCTTC
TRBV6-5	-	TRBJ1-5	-	CASSLLGAMGNQPQHF	TGTGCCAGCAGTTTGCTGGGGGCGATGGGGAATCAGCCCCAGCATTTT
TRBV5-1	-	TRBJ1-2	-	CASSLKLGSWGYTF	TGCGCCAGCAGCTTAAAATTAGGGAGCTGGGGCTACACCTTC
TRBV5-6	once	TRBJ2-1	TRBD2	CATGAGEIRNEQFF	TGTGCCACTGGGGCGGGGGAAATAAGGAATGAGCAGTTCTTC
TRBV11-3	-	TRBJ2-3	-	CASSSQGFVTDTQYF	TGTGCCAGCAGCTCGCAGGGCTTTGTCACAGATACGCAGTATTTT
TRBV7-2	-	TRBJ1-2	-	CASSLEPGANYGYTF	TGTGCCAGCAGCTTAGAGCCAGGGGCTAACTATGGCTACACCTTC
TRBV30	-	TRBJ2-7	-	CAWAGPLYEQYF	TGTGCCTGGGCCGGGCCCCTCTACGAGCAGTACTTC
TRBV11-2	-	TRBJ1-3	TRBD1	CASSKDRSPGNTIYF	TGTGCCAGCAGCAAGGACAGGAGCCCTGGAAACACCATATATTTT
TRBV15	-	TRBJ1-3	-	CATSRVLELSGNTIYF	TGTGCCACCAGCAGAGTGTTGGAACTCTCTGGAAACACCATATATTTT
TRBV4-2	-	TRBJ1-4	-	CASSQERVASNEKLFF	TGTGCCAGCAGCCAAGAACGGGTGGCCTCTAATGAAAAACTGTTTTTT
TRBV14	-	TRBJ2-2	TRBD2	CASSQALVSGLGWTGELFF	TGTGCCAGCAGCCAAGCCCTCGTGTCGGGACTAGGGTGGACCGGGGAGCTGTTTTTT
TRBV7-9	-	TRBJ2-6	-	CASLNTGANVLTF	TGTGCCAGCCTCAATACAGGGGCCAACGTCCTGACTTTC
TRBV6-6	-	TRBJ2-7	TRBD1	CASSALGTGGFEQYF	TGTGCCAGCAGCGCCCTCGGGACAGGGGGGTTCGAGCAGTACTTC
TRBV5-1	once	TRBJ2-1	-	CASSRDGIFDEQFF	TGCGCCAGCAGTCGCGACGGGATCTTCGATGAGCAGTTCTTC
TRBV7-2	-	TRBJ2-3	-	CASSPGEGTQYF	TGTGCCAGCAGCCCCGGTGAGGGTACGCAGTATTTT
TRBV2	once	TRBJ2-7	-	CASSAGNYEQYF	TGTGCCAGCAGTGCCGGGAACTACGAGCAGTACTTC
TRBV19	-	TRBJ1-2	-	CASSIDLAAGYTF	TGTGCCAGTAGTATAGATCTGGCGGCTGGCTACACCTTC
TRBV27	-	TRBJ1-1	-	CASSFGQDEAFF	TGTGCCAGCAGTTTTGGTCAGGATGAAGCTTTCTTT
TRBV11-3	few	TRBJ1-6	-	CASSLTPRGSPLHF	TGTGCCAGCAGCTTAACCCCTCGGGGCTCACCCCTCCACTTT
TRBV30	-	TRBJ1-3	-	CAWSVRGARSVGHTIYF	TGTGCCTGGAGTGTACGGGGGGCGAGATCGGTCGGACACACCATATATTTT
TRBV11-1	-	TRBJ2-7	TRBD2	CASSPSGGKFHEQYF	TGTGCCAGCAGCCCGAGCGGGGGCAAATTCCACGAGCAGTACTTC
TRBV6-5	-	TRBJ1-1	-	CASSYSWSGVNTEAFF	TGTGCCAGCAGTTACTCGTGGTCAGGCGTGAACACTGAAGCTTTCTTT
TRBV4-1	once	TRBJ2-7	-	CASSQDEGGGSGYEQYF	TGCGCCAGCAGCCAAGATGAGGGGGGGGGTTCGGGTTACGAGCAGTACTTC
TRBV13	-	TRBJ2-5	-	CASSLVREETQYF	TGTGCCAGCAGCTTAGTTAGAGAAGAGACCCAGTACTTC
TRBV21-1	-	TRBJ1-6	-	CASSKIGPFNSPLHF	TGTGCCAGCAGCAAAATCGGACCGTTTAATTCACCCCTCCACTTT
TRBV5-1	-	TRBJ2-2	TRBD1	CASSTGQGGTGELFF	TGCGCCAGCAGCACAGGACAGGGTGGGACCGGGGAGCTGTTTTTT
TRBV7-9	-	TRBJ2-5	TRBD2	CASSLVFGGTETQYF	TGTGCCAGCAGCTTAGTGTTCGGGGGGACAGAGACCCAGTACTTC
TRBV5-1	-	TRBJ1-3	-	CASSLVGLGNTIYF	TGCGCCAGCAGCTTGGTGGGTTTAGGAAACACCATATATTTT
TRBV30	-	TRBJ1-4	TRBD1	CAWSAIIGQGLFF	TGTGCCTGGAGTGCAATTATTGGACAGGGGCTGTTTTTT
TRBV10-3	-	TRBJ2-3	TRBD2	CAISESGGDSTDTQYF	TGTGCCATCAGTGAGAGCGGGGGAGACAGCACAGATACGCAGTATTTT
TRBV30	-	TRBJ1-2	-	CAWSVGRSGGYTF	TGTGCCTGGAGTGTTGGCAGATCGGGTGGCTACACCTTC
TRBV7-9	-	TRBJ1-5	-	CASSLDGNQPQHF	TGTGCCAGCAGTTTAGATGGCAATCAGCCCCAGCATTTT
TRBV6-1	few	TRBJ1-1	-	CASNHRDGVNTEAFF	TGTGCCAGCAACCACAGGGACGGAGTGAACACTGAAGCTTTCTTT
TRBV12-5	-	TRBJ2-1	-	CASGLGGGNEQFF	TGTGCTAGTGGTTTGGGCGGCGGGAATGAGCAGTTCTTC
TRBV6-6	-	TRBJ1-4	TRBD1	CASKKGQMNEKLFF	TGTGCCAGCAAAAAGGGACAGATGAATGAAAAACTGTTTTTT
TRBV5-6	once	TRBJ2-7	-	CASSLDPQSLYGQYF	TGTGCCAGCAGCTTGGATCCCCAGTCTCTTTATGGGCAGTACTTC
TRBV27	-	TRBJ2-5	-	CASSLSGQETQYF	TGTGCCAGCAGTTTATCCGGGCAAGAGACCCAGTACTTC
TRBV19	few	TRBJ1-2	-	CASGTGIYGYTF	TGTGCCAGTGGTACAGGGATCTATGGCTACACCTTC
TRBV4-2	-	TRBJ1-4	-	CASSQAVWTANEKLFF	TGTGCCAGCAGCCAAGCGGTGTGGACAGCGAATGAAAAACTGTTTTTT